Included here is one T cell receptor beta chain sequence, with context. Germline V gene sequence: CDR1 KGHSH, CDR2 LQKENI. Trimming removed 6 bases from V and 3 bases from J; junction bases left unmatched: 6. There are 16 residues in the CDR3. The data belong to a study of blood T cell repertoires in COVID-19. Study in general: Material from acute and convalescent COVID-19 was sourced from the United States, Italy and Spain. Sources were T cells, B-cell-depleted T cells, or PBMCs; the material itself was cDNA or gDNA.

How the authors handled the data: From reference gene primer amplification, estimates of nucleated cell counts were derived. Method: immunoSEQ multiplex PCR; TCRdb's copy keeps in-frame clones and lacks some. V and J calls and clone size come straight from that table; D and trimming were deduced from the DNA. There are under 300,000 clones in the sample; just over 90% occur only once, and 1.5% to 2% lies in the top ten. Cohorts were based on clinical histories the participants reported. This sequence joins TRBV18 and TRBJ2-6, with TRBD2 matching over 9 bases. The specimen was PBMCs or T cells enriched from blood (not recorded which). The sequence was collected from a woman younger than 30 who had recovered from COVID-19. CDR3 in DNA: TGTGCCAGCTCGTCTAGACTAGCGGATGGGGCCAACGTCCTGACTTTC. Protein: CASSSRLADGANVLTF.